Listed here are 4 T cell receptor beta chains from one sample, sequenced in a study of blood T cells in healthy people across ages. Together with a sample-barcoded 5' primer, a J-beta primer mix was included in a second PCR lasting about 6 to 11 cycles. One entry per CDR3 protein results from TCRdb running MiXCR on the 5' RACE reads. The sample gives more than 800,000 distinct CDR3 sequences, around 30% of which show up once; roughly 17% is in the top ten. The sequenced material came from blood. The receptors stem from a woman of 80 years or more in good health.

This clonotype was seen ten or more times. The chain combines TRBV3-1 with TRBJ2-3, with a weak D call TRBD2 (6 bases). The germline V gene has CDR1 LGHDT and CDR2 YNNKEL (reference sequence). Trimming removed 3 bases from V and 1 base from J, with 14 bases in between. The CDR3 length is 16 residues. The CDR3 spells CASSHALASGTDTQYF. The CDR3 DNA follows: TGTGCCAGCAGCCACGCCCTAGCGTCAGGCACAGATACGCAGTATTTT.

This clonotype was seen repeatedly, ten times or more. The genes are TRBV3-1 and TRBJ2-5; TRBD2 might be the D (6 bases). CDR1 is LGHDT and CDR2 is YNNKEL in the germline V gene (reference sequence). V was shortened by 4 bases and J by 5 bases, with 17 bases between the two germline ends. The CDR3 runs 15 residues. CDR3 bases: TGTGCCAGCAGCCGGATTGAGGGACTGTTGGAGACCCAGTACTTC. Translating it yields CASSRIEGLLETQYF.

This clonotype was recorded at least ten times. The V and J genes are TRBV5-1 and TRBJ1-6, with D perhaps TRBD1 (5 bases). In germline, CDR1 is SGHRS, CDR2 YFSETQ. This CDR3 has 16 amino acids. V lost 4 bases and J lost 8, with 19 bases in between. The CDR3 reads CASSTLTGTVDSPLHF. The DNA of the CDR3 is TGCGCCAGCAGCACGCTTACCGGGACGGTGGATTCACCCCTCCACTTT.

The chain recombines TRBV20-1 with TRBJ2-7; 8 nucleotides agree with TRBD2. From germline, CDR1 is DFQATT and CDR2 SNEGSKA (reference sequence). The V segment lost 5 bases and the J segment 7 bases; nucleotides outside the gene matches: 19. The CDR3 length is 16 residues. The CDR3 nucleotides read TGCAGTGCTGCGCCGCTAGCGGGCGTCAATTACAATGAGCAGTACTTC. Translating gives CSAAPLAGVNYNEQYF.